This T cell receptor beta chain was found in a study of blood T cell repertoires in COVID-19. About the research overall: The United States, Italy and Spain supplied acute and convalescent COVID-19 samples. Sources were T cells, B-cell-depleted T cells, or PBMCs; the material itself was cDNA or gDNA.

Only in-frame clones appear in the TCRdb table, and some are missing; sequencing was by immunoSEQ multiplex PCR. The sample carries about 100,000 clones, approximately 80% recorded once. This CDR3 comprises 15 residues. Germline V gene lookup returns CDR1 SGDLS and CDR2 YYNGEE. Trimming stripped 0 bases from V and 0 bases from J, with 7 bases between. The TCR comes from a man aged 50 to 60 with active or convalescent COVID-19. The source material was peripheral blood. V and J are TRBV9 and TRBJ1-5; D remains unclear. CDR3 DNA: TGTGCCAGCAGCGTAGCTCCAGATAGCAATCAGCCCCAGCATTTT. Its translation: CASSVAPDSNQPQHF.